The rows below give T cell receptor beta chains drawn from one sample of a study of PD-1 blockade in mismatch repair-deficient tumors. The method was immunoSEQ multiplex PCR; TCRdb's version includes in-frame clones alone and lacks a portion of them. The sample consists of roughly 38,000 clones, roughly 83% of them appearing once. The sequences come from PBMCs, collected about 38 weeks after starting pembrolizumab. These receptor sequences come from an adult with mismatch repair-deficient cancer. The CDR3 runs from the conserved cysteine through the conserved F or W. A D gene is named only where the DNA matches it firmly. Clone size is shown for a subset of rows, as once, few, many or a class of expanded clone.

j_call: TRBJ1-6; clone_size: few; v_call: TRBV7-8; d_call: -; cdr3_aa: CASSPGDPRRRDNSPLHF; cdr3_nt: TGTGCCAGCAGCCCAGGGGATCCCCGGAGACGGGACAATTCACCCCTCCACTTT
j_call: TRBJ1-2; clone_size: -; v_call: TRBV15; d_call: -; cdr3_aa: CATSGGQFSYGYTF; cdr3_nt: TGTGCCACCAGCGGCGGACAGTTCTCCTATGGCTACACCTTC
j_call: TRBJ2-5; clone_size: -; v_call: TRBV5-1; d_call: -; cdr3_aa: CASSGYPRETQYF; cdr3_nt: TGCGCCAGCAGCGGATACCCCAGGGAGACCCAGTACTTC
j_call: TRBJ2-1; clone_size: -; v_call: TRBV27; d_call: -; cdr3_aa: CASSLEGASYNEQFF; cdr3_nt: TGTGCCAGCAGTTTGGAGGGGGCGTCCTACAATGAGCAGTTCTTC
j_call: TRBJ1-4; clone_size: once; v_call: TRBV6-5; d_call: -; cdr3_aa: CASSYSGRLDEKLFF; cdr3_nt: TGTGCCAGCAGTTACTCAGGGAGGCTGGACGAAAAACTGTTTTTT
j_call: TRBJ1-6; clone_size: -; v_call: TRBV29-1; d_call: -; cdr3_aa: CSVTGHNSPLHF; cdr3_nt: TGCAGCGTTACTGGGCATAATTCACCCCTCCACTTT
j_call: TRBJ2-5; clone_size: once; v_call: TRBV7-2; d_call: TRBD2; cdr3_aa: CASSLALAGGAGAQYF; cdr3_nt: TGTGCCAGCAGCTTAGCCCTAGCGGGAGGGGCGGGGGCCCAGTACTTC
j_call: TRBJ2-3; clone_size: -; v_call: TRBV28; d_call: TRBD1; cdr3_aa: CASSKGTGPSTDPSVAQYF; cdr3_nt: TGTGCCAGCAGCAAAGGGACAGGGCCTAGCACAGATCCCTCAGTGGCGCAGTATTTT
j_call: TRBJ2-3; clone_size: -; v_call: TRBV18; d_call: -; cdr3_aa: CASSPQQGTDTQYF; cdr3_nt: TGTGCCAGCTCACCACAACAGGGTACAGATACGCAGTATTTT
j_call: TRBJ1-1; clone_size: -; v_call: TRBV5-1; d_call: -; cdr3_aa: CASSLTGLNTEAFF; cdr3_nt: TGCGCCAGCAGCTTGACAGGATTGAACACTGAAGCTTTCTTT
j_call: TRBJ1-2; clone_size: -; v_call: TRBV18; d_call: -; cdr3_aa: CASSPPWLRGYTF; cdr3_nt: TGTGCCAGCTCACCACCGTGGCTGCGGGGCTACACCTTC
j_call: TRBJ2-5; clone_size: -; v_call: TRBV5-1; d_call: TRBD2; cdr3_aa: CASSLKGTSGPVETQYF; cdr3_nt: TGCGCCAGCAGTTTGAAAGGGACTAGCGGCCCAGTAGAGACCCAGTACTTC
j_call: TRBJ2-7; clone_size: -; v_call: TRBV6-6; d_call: -; cdr3_aa: CASSYSSGNYEQYF; cdr3_nt: TGTGCCAGCAGTTACTCCTCCGGGAACTACGAGCAGTACTTC
j_call: TRBJ2-3; clone_size: -; v_call: TRBV7-7; d_call: -; cdr3_aa: CASSLAGEDTQYF; cdr3_nt: TGTGCTAGCAGCTTAGCCGGTGAGGATACGCAGTATTTT
j_call: TRBJ2-6; clone_size: -; v_call: TRBV30; d_call: -; cdr3_aa: CAWSVRGGGANVLTF; cdr3_nt: TGTGCCTGGAGTGTACGGGGTGGTGGGGCCAACGTCCTGACTTTC
j_call: TRBJ1-3; clone_size: -; v_call: TRBV4-2; d_call: TRBD1; cdr3_aa: CASSQDMGQRNTIYF; cdr3_nt: TGTGCCAGCAGCCAAGATATGGGACAGAGAAACACCATATATTTT
j_call: TRBJ2-2; clone_size: -; v_call: TRBV19; d_call: TRBD2; cdr3_aa: CASSIREGNTGELFF; cdr3_nt: TGTGCCAGTAGTATAAGGGAGGGGAACACCGGGGAGCTGTTTTTT
j_call: TRBJ2-4; clone_size: -; v_call: TRBV19; d_call: TRBD2; cdr3_aa: CASSIRTSGRDIQYF; cdr3_nt: TGTGCCAGTAGTATAAGGACTAGCGGGAGGGACATTCAGTACTTC
j_call: TRBJ1-2; clone_size: -; v_call: TRBV7-8; d_call: TRBD1; cdr3_aa: CASSPQGDRGYTF; cdr3_nt: TGTGCCAGCAGCCCACAGGGGGATCGTGGCTACACCTTC
j_call: TRBJ2-3; clone_size: -; v_call: TRBV7-6; d_call: TRBD2; cdr3_aa: CASSLAGGTADTQYF; cdr3_nt: TGTGCCAGCAGCTTAGCGGGGGGGACGGCAGATACGCAGTATTTT
j_call: TRBJ2-1; clone_size: once; v_call: TRBV5-1; d_call: TRBD1; cdr3_aa: CATKTGGSYNEQFF; cdr3_nt: TGCGCCACCAAAACAGGGGGCTCCTACAATGAGCAGTTCTTC
j_call: TRBJ2-1; clone_size: -; v_call: TRBV2; d_call: -; cdr3_aa: CASSQNNEQFF; cdr3_nt: TGTGCCAGCAGTCAGAACAATGAGCAGTTCTTC
j_call: TRBJ2-5; clone_size: -; v_call: TRBV5-1; d_call: TRBD2; cdr3_aa: CASSTGLAGGPETQYF; cdr3_nt: TGCGCCAGCAGCACAGGACTAGCGGGAGGGCCTGAGACCCAGTACTTC
j_call: TRBJ2-7; clone_size: few; v_call: TRBV30; d_call: TRBD1; cdr3_aa: CAWSVDRGWYEQYF; cdr3_nt: TGTGCCTGGAGTGTCGACAGGGGGTGGTACGAGCAGTACTTC
j_call: TRBJ1-3; clone_size: -; v_call: TRBV30; d_call: -; cdr3_aa: CAGGPASGNTIYF; cdr3_nt: TGTGCCGGGGGCCCGGCCTCTGGAAACACCATATATTTT
j_call: TRBJ2-4; clone_size: -; v_call: TRBV5-4; d_call: -; cdr3_aa: CASSLSISGAKNIQYF; cdr3_nt: TGTGCCAGCAGCTTATCCATTTCGGGTGCCAAAAACATTCAGTACTTC
j_call: TRBJ2-1; clone_size: -; v_call: TRBV5-4; d_call: TRBD2; cdr3_aa: CASSFPGGGRESYNEQFF; cdr3_nt: TGTGCCAGCAGCTTCCCTGGGGGCGGGAGGGAATCCTACAATGAGCAGTTCTTC
j_call: TRBJ2-6; clone_size: once; v_call: TRBV27; d_call: -; cdr3_aa: CASSFRLRGSGANVLTF; cdr3_nt: TGTGCCAGCAGTTTCCGCCTTAGGGGCTCTGGGGCCAACGTCCTGACTTTC
j_call: TRBJ2-3; clone_size: -; v_call: TRBV5-1; d_call: TRBD1; cdr3_aa: CASSFGQGGDTQYF; cdr3_nt: TGCGCCAGCAGCTTTGGACAGGGGGGAGATACGCAGTATTTT
j_call: TRBJ2-1; clone_size: -; v_call: TRBV7-8; d_call: TRBD2; cdr3_aa: CASSLGLARNEQFF; cdr3_nt: TGTGCCAGCAGCTTGGGACTAGCGCGGAATGAGCAGTTCTTC
j_call: TRBJ1-4; clone_size: -; v_call: TRBV18; d_call: TRBD1; cdr3_aa: CASSDGTGNNEKLFF; cdr3_nt: TGTGCCAGCTCAGACGGGACAGGAAACAATGAAAAACTGTTTTTT
j_call: TRBJ2-2; clone_size: -; v_call: TRBV7-7; d_call: TRBD2; cdr3_aa: CASSRDYNTGELFF; cdr3_nt: TGTGCTAGCAGCCGGGACTACAACACCGGGGAGCTGTTTTTT